A single sample is the source of the 4 T cell receptor beta chains below, sequenced in a study of beta chain features in type 1 diabetes. These receptors have no known antigen. Isolated RNA was reverse transcribed in full, so expressed TCRB transcripts were sequenced. The data were produced by immunoSEQ multiplex PCR, yet TCRdb's version contains in-frame clones alone and is incomplete. Here the sample spans approximately 730,000 clones, roughly an eighth being singletons. Overall study findings and caveats: All four CD4+ subsets from Type 1 diabetes patients carried moderately but significantly shorter TCRB CDR3s.

The sequenced material came from naive CD4+ T cells from blood. The receptors were sampled from a man between 18 and 29 years old with type 1 diabetes.

This clone was recorded a few times. The rearrangement joins TRBV7-9 to TRBJ1-4; unclear D gene. This CDR3 has 13 residues. Looked up from germline, CDR1 is SEHNR and CDR2 is FQNEAQ (reference sequence). The ends were cut back, 3 bases at V and 8 bases at J, with 10 bases in the middle. The CDR3 DNA follows: TGTGCCAGCAGCTTGGGCCTTGAGGAAAAACTGTTTTTT. Protein: CASSLGLEEKLFF.

CDR3 amino acids: CASSLGQGSYQPQHF. DNA for the CDR3: TGTGCCAGCAGCCTCGGACAGGGGTCCTATCAGCCCCAGCATTTT. This chain connects TRBV7-9 to TRBJ1-5, with 9 bases identical to TRBD1. J was trimmed by 5 bases and V by 5 bases; bases with no gene match: 7. The CDR3 is made up of 15 amino acids. Germline assignment: CDR1 SEHNR and CDR2 FQNEAQ (reference sequence).

The V gene is TRBV30, the J gene TRBJ2-7; TRBD1 agrees at 8 bases. Germline V CDR1 and CDR2: GTSNPN, SVGIG (reference sequence). The CDR3 contains 17 residues. V was pared by 3 bases and J by 7 bases, with 20 bases of the junction left unmatched. CDR3 amino acids: CAWRRAVMGTGAGEQYF. Here the CDR3 DNA reads TGTGCCTGGAGGAGAGCAGTTATGGGGACAGGCGCCGGGGAGCAGTACTTC.

This clone was seen a few times. A read error may produce the germline difference seen at one junction end. The genes are TRBV30 and TRBJ2-2; D gene uncertain. This CDR3 has 14 residues. Germline values: CDR1 GTSNPN, CDR2 SVGIG (reference sequence). The DNA for the CDR3 is TGTGCTTGGACGCCGGGTTTCAACACCGGGGAGCTGTTTTTT. Its protein product is CAWTPGFNTGELFF.